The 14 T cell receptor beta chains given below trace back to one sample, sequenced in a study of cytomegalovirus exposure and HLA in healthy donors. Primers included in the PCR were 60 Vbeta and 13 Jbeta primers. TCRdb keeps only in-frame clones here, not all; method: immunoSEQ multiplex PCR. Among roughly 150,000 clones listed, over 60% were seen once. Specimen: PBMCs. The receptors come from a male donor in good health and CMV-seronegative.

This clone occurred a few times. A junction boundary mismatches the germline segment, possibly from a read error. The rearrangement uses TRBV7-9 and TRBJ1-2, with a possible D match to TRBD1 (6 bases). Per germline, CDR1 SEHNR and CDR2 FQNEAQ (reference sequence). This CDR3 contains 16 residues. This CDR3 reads CSSSLSEVAGVYGYTF. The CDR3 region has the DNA TGTTCCAGCAGCTTAAGTGAGGTGGCAGGGGTCTATGGCTACACCTTC. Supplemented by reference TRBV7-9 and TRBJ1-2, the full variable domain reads DTGVSQNPRHKITKRGQNVTFRCDPISEHNRLYWYRQTLGQGPEFLTYFQNEAQLEKSRLLSDRFSAERPKGSFSTLEIQRTEQGDSAMYLCSSSLSEVAGVYGYTFGSGTRLTVV.

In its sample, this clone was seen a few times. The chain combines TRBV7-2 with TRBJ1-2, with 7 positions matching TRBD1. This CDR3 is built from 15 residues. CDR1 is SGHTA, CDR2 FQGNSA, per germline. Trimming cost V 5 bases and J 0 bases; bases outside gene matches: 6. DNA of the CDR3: TGTGCCAGCAGCCCCCAAGGGACAGCTAACTATGGCTACACCTTC. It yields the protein CASSPQGTANYGYTF.

The CDR3 reads CASSTAQGHTEAFF. The DNA for the CDR3 is TGTGCCAGTAGTACAGCACAGGGACACACTGAAGCTTTCTTT. The V call is TRBV19, the J call TRBJ1-1, with D maybe TRBD1 (6 bases). Trimming shortened V by 4 bases and J by 3 bases, and 12 bases separated the two germline ends. Germline CDR1 reads LNHDA; CDR2 reads SQIVND (reference sequence). The CDR3 has 14 residues.

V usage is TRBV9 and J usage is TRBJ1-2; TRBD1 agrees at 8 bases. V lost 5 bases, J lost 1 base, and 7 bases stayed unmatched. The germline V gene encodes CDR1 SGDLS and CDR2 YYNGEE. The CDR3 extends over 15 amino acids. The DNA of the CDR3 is TGTGCCAGCAGTCGGACAGGGAATAATAACTATGGCTACACCTTC. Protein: CASSRTGNNNYGYTF.

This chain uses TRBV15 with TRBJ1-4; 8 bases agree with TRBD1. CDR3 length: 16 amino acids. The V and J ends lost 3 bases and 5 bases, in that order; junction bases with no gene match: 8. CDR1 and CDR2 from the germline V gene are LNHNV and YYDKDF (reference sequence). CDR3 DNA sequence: TGTGCCACCAGCAGCCCTACCGACAGGGGCAATGAAAAACTGTTTTTT. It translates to CATSSPTDRGNEKLFF.

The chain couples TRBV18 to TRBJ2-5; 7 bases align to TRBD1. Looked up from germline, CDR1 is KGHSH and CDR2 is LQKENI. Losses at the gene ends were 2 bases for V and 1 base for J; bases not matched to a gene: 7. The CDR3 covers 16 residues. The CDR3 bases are TGTGCCAGCTCACCAAGACCTGGGACAGCCCAAGAGACCCAGTACTTC. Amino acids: CASSPRPGTAQETQYF.

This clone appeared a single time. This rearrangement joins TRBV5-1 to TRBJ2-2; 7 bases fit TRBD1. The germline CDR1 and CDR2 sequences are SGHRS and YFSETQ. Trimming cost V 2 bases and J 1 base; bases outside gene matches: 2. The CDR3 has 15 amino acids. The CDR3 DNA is TGCGCCAGCAGCTTAGGGACAGTGAACACCGGGGAGCTGTTTTTT. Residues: CASSLGTVNTGELFF.

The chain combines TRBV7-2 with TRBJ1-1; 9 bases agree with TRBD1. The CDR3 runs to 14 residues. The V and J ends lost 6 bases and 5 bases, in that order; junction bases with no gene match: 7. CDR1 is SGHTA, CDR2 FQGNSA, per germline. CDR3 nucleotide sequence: TGTGCCAGCAGATTTACAGGGGGCTGGACTGAAGCTTTCTTT. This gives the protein CASRFTGGWTEAFF.

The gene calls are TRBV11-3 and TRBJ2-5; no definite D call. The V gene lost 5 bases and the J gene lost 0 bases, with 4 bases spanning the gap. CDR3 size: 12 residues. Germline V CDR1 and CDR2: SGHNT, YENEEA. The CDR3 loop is CASSKHQETQYF. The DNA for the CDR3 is TGTGCCAGCAGCAAGCACCAAGAGACCCAGTACTTC.

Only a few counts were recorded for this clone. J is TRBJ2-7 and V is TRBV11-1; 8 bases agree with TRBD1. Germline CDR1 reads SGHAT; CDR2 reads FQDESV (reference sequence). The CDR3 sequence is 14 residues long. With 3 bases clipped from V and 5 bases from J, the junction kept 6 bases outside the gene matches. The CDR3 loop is CASSFRTGPHEQYF. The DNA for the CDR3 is TGTGCCAGCAGCTTCAGGACAGGGCCCCACGAGCAGTACTTC.

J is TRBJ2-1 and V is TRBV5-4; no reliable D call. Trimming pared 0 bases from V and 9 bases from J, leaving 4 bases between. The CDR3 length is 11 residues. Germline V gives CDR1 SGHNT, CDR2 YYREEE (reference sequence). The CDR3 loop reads CASSLGSEQFF. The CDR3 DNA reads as TGTGCCAGCAGCTTGGGGAGTGAGCAGTTCTTC.

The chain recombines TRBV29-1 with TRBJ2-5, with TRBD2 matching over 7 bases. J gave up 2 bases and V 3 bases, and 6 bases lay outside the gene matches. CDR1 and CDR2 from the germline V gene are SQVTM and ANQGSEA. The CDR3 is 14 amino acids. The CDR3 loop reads CSVDLAERQETQYF. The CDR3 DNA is TGCAGCGTTGATCTAGCGGAGCGACAAGAGACCCAGTACTTC.

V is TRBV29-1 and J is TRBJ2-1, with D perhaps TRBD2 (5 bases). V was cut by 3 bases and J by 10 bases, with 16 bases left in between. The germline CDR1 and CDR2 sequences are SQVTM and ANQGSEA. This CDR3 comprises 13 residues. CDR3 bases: TGCAGCGTTGAGCTTACTCTCCGAGGGGAGCAGTTCTTC. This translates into CSVELTLRGEQFF.

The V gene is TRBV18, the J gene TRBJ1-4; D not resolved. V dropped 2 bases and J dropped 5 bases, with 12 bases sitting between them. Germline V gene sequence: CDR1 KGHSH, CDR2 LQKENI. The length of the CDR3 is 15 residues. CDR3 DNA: TGTGCCAGCTCACCAAAGGTCGGGGAAAATGAAAAACTGTTTTTT. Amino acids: CASSPKVGENEKLFF.